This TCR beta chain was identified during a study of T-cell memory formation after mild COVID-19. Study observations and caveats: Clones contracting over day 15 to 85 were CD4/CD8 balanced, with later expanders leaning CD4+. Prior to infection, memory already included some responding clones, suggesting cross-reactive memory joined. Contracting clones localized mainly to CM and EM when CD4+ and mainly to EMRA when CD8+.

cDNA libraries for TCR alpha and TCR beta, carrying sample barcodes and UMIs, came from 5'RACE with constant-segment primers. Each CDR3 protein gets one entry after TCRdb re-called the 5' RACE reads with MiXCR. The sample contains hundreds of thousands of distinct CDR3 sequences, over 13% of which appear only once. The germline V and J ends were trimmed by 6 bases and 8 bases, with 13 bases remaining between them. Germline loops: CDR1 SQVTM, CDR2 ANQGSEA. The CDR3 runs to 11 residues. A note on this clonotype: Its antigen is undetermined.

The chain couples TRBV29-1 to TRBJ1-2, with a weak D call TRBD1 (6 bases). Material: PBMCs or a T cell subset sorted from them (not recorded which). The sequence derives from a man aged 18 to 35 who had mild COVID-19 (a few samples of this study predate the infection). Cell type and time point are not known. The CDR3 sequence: CSVTQGGGYTF. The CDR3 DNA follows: TGCAGCGTGACACAGGGTGGGGGCTACACCTTC.